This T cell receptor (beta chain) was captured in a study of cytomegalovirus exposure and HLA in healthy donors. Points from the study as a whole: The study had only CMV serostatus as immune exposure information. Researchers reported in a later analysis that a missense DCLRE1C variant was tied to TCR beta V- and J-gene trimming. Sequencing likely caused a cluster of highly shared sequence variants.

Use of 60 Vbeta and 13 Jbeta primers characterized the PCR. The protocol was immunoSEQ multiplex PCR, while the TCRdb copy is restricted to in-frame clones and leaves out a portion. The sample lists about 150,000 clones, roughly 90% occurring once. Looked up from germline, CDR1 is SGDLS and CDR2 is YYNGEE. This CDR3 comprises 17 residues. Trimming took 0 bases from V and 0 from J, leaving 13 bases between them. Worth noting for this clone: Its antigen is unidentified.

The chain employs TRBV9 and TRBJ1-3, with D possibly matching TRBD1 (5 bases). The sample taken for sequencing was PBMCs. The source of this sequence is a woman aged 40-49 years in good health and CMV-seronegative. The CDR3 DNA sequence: TGTGCCAGCAGCGTAGAAGGCAGGGTACTCTCTGGAAACACCATATATTTT. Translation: CASSVEGRVLSGNTIYF.